This TCR beta chain was captured by sequencing in a study of cytomegalovirus exposure and HLA in healthy donors. Study-level information: The Caucasian-associated ancestry cluster contained around four fifths of the 300 to 400 genotyped donors.

The study ran its PCR with 60 Vbeta and 13 Jbeta primers. Using immunoSEQ multiplex PCR, the repertoire was profiled, and TCRdb retains in-frame clones only, with some absent. The sample has about 120,000 clones, 74% seen once. The CDR3 length is 14 residues. The germline CDR1 and CDR2 sequences are GTSNPN and SVGIG (reference sequence). Trimming removed 3 bases from V and 3 bases from J, with 12 bases in between. Sequenced sample: PBMCs. The clonotype comes from a human donor in good health. The chain couples TRBV30 to TRBJ1-3, with D tentatively TRBD1 (5 bases). This CDR3 reads CAWRVRGSGNTIYF. In nucleotides, the CDR3 is TGTGCCTGGAGGGTGCGGGGGAGTGGAAACACCATATATTTT. Together with reference TRBV30 and TRBJ1-3, the CDR3 gives the full variable domain: SQTIHQWPATLVQPVGSPLSLECTVEGTSNPNLYWYRQAAGRGLQLLFYSVGIGQISSEVPQNLSASRPQDRQFILSSKKLLLSDSGFYLCAWRVRGSGNTIYFGEGSWLTVV.